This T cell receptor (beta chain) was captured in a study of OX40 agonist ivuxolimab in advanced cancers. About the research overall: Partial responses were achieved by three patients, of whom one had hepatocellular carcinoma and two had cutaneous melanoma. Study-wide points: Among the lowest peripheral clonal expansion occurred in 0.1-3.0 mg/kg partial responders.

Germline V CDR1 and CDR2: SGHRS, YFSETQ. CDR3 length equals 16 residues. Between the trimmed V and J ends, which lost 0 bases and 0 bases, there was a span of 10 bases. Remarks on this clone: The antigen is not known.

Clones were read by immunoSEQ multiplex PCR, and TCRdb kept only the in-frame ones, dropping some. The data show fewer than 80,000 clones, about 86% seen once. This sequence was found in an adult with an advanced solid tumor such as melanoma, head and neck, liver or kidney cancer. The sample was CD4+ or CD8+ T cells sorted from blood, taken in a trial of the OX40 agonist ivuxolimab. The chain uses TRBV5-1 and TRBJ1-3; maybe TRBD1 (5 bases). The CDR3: CASSLAGGSSGNTIYF. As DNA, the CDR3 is TGCGCCAGCAGCTTGGCTGGGGGGTCCTCTGGAAACACCATATATTTT.